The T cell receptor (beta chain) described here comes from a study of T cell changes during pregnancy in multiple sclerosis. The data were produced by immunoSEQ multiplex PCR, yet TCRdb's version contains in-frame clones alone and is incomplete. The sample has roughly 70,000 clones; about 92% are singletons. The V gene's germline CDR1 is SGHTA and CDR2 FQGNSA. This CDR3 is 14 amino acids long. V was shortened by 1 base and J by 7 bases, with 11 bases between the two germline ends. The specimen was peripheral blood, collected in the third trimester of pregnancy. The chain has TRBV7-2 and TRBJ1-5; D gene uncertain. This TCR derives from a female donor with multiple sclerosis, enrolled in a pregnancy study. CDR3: CASSLETGGQPQHF. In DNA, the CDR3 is TGTGCCAGCAGCTTAGAGACCGGAGGGCAGCCCCAGCATTTT. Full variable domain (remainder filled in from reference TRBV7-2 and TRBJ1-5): GAGVSQSPSNKVTEKGKDVELRCDPISGHTALYWYRQSLGQGLEFLIYFQGNSAPDKSGLPSDRFSAERTGGSVSTLTIQRTQQEDSAVYLCASSLETGGQPQHFGDGTRLSIL.